This T cell receptor beta chain is drawn from a study of T cell changes during pregnancy in multiple sclerosis. Germline values: CDR1 MGHRA, CDR2 YSYEKL. With 0 bases removed from V and 4 bases from J, the gap between germline ends came to 12 bases. The CDR3 is 15 amino acids. Libraries were prepared by immunoSEQ multiplex PCR; TCRdb keeps only in-frame clonotypes and omits some of them. Seen here are 30,000 to 40,000 clones, around 92% observed once, and the top ten hold 5% to 6.5%. The sequence was collected from a female donor with multiple sclerosis, enrolled in a pregnancy study. The starting material was CD8+ T cells from peripheral blood mononuclear cells, obtained in the second trimester of pregnancy. The rearrangement joins TRBV4-1 to TRBJ1-1; D is undetermined. CDR3 in DNA: TGCGCCAGCAGCCAAGATCCGGGTTTGATCACTGAAGCTTTCTTT. It specifies CASSQDPGLITEAFF.